Listed below are T cell receptor beta chains from one sample, sequenced in a study of tumor T cells in aggressive B-cell lymphoma. Produced via immunoSEQ multiplex PCR; TCRdb's table is partial and in-frame only. Found here are about 850 clones, around 80% of them singletons; the top ten hold about 17%. Material: tumor tissue. The receptors originated from an adult with diffuse large B cell lymphoma. Both conserved end residues are part of each CDR3. D genes are given only for firm matches. Only part of the rows carry a size: once, few, many, or a class if the clone is expanded.

d_gene: TRBD1; v_gene: TRBV14; j_gene: TRBJ2-7; abundance: few; len: 15; CDR3aa: CASSHLGQGGYEQYF; CDR3nt: TGTGCCAGCAGCCACCTGGGACAGGGAGGCTACGAGCAGTACTTC
d_gene: TRBD2; v_gene: TRBV4-3; j_gene: TRBJ2-1; abundance: -; len: 15; CDR3aa: CASSQFLAGRNEQFF; CDR3nt: TGCGCCAGCAGCCAATTTCTAGCGGGACGGAATGAGCAGTTCTTC
d_gene: -; v_gene: TRBV25-1; j_gene: TRBJ2-1; abundance: -; len: 12; CDR3aa: CASSGAENEQFF; CDR3nt: TGTGCCAGCAGTGGGGCAGAGAATGAGCAGTTCTTC
d_gene: TRBD1; v_gene: TRBV28; j_gene: TRBJ1-1; abundance: -; len: 13; CDR3aa: CASSRDRVTEAFF; CDR3nt: TGTGCCAGCAGTAGGGACAGGGTCACTGAAGCTTTCTTT
d_gene: TRBD1; v_gene: TRBV19; j_gene: TRBJ2-5; abundance: -; len: 14; CDR3aa: CASSSDRGIETQYF; CDR3nt: TGTGCCAGTAGTTCCGACAGGGGGATTGAGACCCAGTACTTC
d_gene: TRBD2; v_gene: TRBV5-1; j_gene: TRBJ2-4; abundance: -; len: 15; CDR3aa: CASSRYRLAGGGRYF; CDR3nt: TGCGCCAGCAGCCGATATCGACTAGCGGGAGGGGGGCGGTACTTC
d_gene: TRBD2; v_gene: TRBV28; j_gene: TRBJ2-3; abundance: -; len: 16; CDR3aa: CASSLSAGVITDTQYF; CDR3nt: TGTGCCAGCAGTTTATCGGCGGGAGTGATCACAGATACGCAGTATTTT
d_gene: -; v_gene: TRBV9; j_gene: TRBJ2-7; abundance: -; len: 12; CDR3aa: CASSPHDREQYF; CDR3nt: TGTGCCAGCAGCCCCCACGACAGGGAGCAGTACTTC
d_gene: TRBD1; v_gene: TRBV2; j_gene: TRBJ2-7; abundance: -; len: 12; CDR3aa: CARGTEAYEQYF; CDR3nt: TGTGCCAGGGGGACAGAAGCCTACGAGCAGTACTTC
d_gene: TRBD1; v_gene: TRBV15; j_gene: TRBJ1-1; abundance: -; len: 18; CDR3aa: CATSRDEALGQGETEAFF; CDR3nt: TGTGCCACCAGCAGAGACGAGGCCCTGGGACAGGGGGAGACTGAAGCTTTCTTT
d_gene: -; v_gene: TRBV5-4; j_gene: TRBJ1-4; abundance: -; len: 14; CDR3aa: CASSGQGPNEKLFF; CDR3nt: TGTGCCAGCAGCGGCCAGGGGCCTAATGAAAAACTGTTTTTT
d_gene: TRBD2; v_gene: TRBV6-5; j_gene: TRBJ2-5; abundance: -; len: 14; CDR3aa: CASSEGGSWETQYF; CDR3nt: TGTGCCAGCTCCGAAGGCGGGAGCTGGGAGACCCAGTACTTC
d_gene: -; v_gene: TRBV7-2; j_gene: TRBJ2-1; abundance: -; len: 16; CDR3aa: CASSPPGLLPYNEQFF; CDR3nt: TGTGCCAGCAGTCCACCGGGACTCCTTCCTTACAATGAGCAGTTCTTC
d_gene: TRBD1; v_gene: TRBV5-4; j_gene: TRBJ2-7; abundance: -; len: 15; CDR3aa: CASSLAGQERYEQYF; CDR3nt: TGTGCCAGCAGCTTGGCCGGACAGGAGAGATACGAGCAGTACTTC
d_gene: -; v_gene: TRBV6-1; j_gene: TRBJ2-2; abundance: -; len: 15; CDR3aa: CASKLTATNTGELFF; CDR3nt: TGTGCCAGCAAGTTGACAGCAACGAACACCGGGGAGCTGTTTTTT
d_gene: -; v_gene: TRBV11-2; j_gene: TRBJ2-3; abundance: -; len: 15; CDR3aa: CASSLKGVSTDTQYF; CDR3nt: TGTGCCAGCAGCTTAAAGGGGGTGTCCACAGATACGCAGTATTTT
d_gene: -; v_gene: TRBV25-1; j_gene: TRBJ1-1; abundance: -; len: 13; CDR3aa: CASSISGGGEAFF; CDR3nt: TGTGCCAGCAGTATTTCGGGGGGCGGTGAAGCTTTCTTT
d_gene: -; v_gene: TRBV14; j_gene: TRBJ1-3; abundance: -; len: 13; CDR3aa: CASTAGLGNTIYF; CDR3nt: TGTGCCAGCACCGCCGGACTCGGAAACACCATATATTTT
d_gene: TRBD2; v_gene: TRBV4-1; j_gene: TRBJ2-7; abundance: -; len: 19; CDR3aa: CASSHPGLAGGPGAYEQYF; CDR3nt: TGCGCCAGCAGCCACCCGGGACTAGCGGGAGGGCCGGGGGCCTACGAGCAGTACTTC
d_gene: TRBD1; v_gene: TRBV27; j_gene: TRBJ1-2; abundance: -; len: 16; CDR3aa: CASSVKIPGQGYGYTF; CDR3nt: TGTGCCAGCAGTGTGAAGATACCGGGACAGGGGTATGGCTACACCTTC
d_gene: TRBD2; v_gene: TRBV5-1; j_gene: TRBJ2-7; abundance: -; len: 16; CDR3aa: CASSLADVGRAYEQYF; CDR3nt: TGCGCCAGCAGCTTGGCCGATGTCGGGAGGGCCTACGAGCAGTACTTC
d_gene: -; v_gene: TRBV5-1; j_gene: TRBJ2-3; abundance: -; len: 13; CDR3aa: CASSPGEEDTQYF; CDR3nt: TGCGCCAGCAGCCCCGGAGAAGAGGATACGCAGTATTTT
d_gene: -; v_gene: TRBV2; j_gene: TRBJ1-4; abundance: -; len: 13; CDR3aa: CATTPGRFEKLFF; CDR3nt: TGTGCCACCACCCCAGGCAGGTTTGAAAAACTGTTTTTT
d_gene: -; v_gene: TRBV19; j_gene: TRBJ2-7; abundance: few; len: 13; CDR3aa: CASSVAGGGEQYF; CDR3nt: TGTGCCAGTAGTGTGGCAGGCGGAGGGGAGCAGTACTTC
d_gene: TRBD2; v_gene: TRBV7-6; j_gene: TRBJ2-5; abundance: -; len: 13; CDR3aa: CASSFGRQETQYF; CDR3nt: TGTGCCAGCAGCTTCGGGAGGCAAGAGACCCAGTACTTC
d_gene: -; v_gene: TRBV7-9; j_gene: TRBJ1-4; abundance: -; len: 17; CDR3aa: CASSSSSGSRLREKLFF; CDR3nt: TGTGCCAGCAGCTCGTCTTCCGGGAGCCGATTGCGTGAAAAACTGTTTTTT
d_gene: -; v_gene: TRBV19; j_gene: TRBJ2-1; abundance: -; len: 16; CDR3aa: CASSISLADSYNEQFF; CDR3nt: TGTGCCAGTAGTATAAGTTTAGCGGACTCCTACAATGAGCAGTTCTTC
d_gene: -; v_gene: TRBV4-1; j_gene: TRBJ2-3; abundance: -; len: 16; CDR3aa: CASRPLGAGNTDTQYF; CDR3nt: TGCGCCAGCAGACCCCTGGGGGCTGGGAACACAGATACGCAGTATTTT
d_gene: TRBD1; v_gene: TRBV18; j_gene: TRBJ2-5; abundance: -; len: 14; CDR3aa: CASSPKTGEETQYF; CDR3nt: TGTGCCAGCTCACCGAAAACAGGGGAAGAGACCCAGTACTTC
d_gene: TRBD2; v_gene: TRBV19; j_gene: TRBJ2-7; abundance: few; len: 14; CDR3aa: CASSIVSGNYEQYF; CDR3nt: TGTGCCAGTAGTATCGTTAGCGGGAACTACGAGCAGTACTTC
d_gene: -; v_gene: TRBV5-1; j_gene: TRBJ2-2; abundance: -; len: 14; CDR3aa: CASSLAQGTGELFF; CDR3nt: TGCGCCAGCAGCTTGGCTCAGGGAACCGGGGAGCTGTTTTTT
d_gene: -; v_gene: TRBV7-3; j_gene: TRBJ2-3; abundance: once; len: 14; CDR3aa: CASSPGGPTDTQYF; CDR3nt: TGTGCCAGCAGCCCAGGGGGGCCCACAGATACGCAGTATTTT
d_gene: -; v_gene: TRBV28; j_gene: TRBJ2-1; abundance: once; len: 16; CDR3aa: CASSLREKAKYNEQFF; CDR3nt: TGTGCCAGCAGTCTCCGGGAAAAAGCGAAATACAATGAGCAGTTCTTC
d_gene: TRBD2; v_gene: TRBV9; j_gene: TRBJ2-7; abundance: -; len: 15; CDR3aa: CASSAGTSGSTEQYF; CDR3nt: TGTGCCAGCAGCGCTGGGACTAGCGGGAGTACCGAGCAGTACTTC
d_gene: TRBD2; v_gene: TRBV5-1; j_gene: TRBJ2-1; abundance: -; len: 17; CDR3aa: CASRLTSEFSAYNEQFF; CDR3nt: TGCGCCAGCCGCTTGACTAGCGAATTTTCTGCCTACAATGAGCAGTTCTTC
d_gene: -; v_gene: TRBV7-2; j_gene: TRBJ1-2; abundance: once; len: 16; CDR3aa: CASSPDFSDSYDGYTF; CDR3nt: TGTGCCAGCAGCCCTGACTTCTCAGACAGTTACGATGGCTACACCTTC
d_gene: -; v_gene: TRBV2; j_gene: TRBJ2-2; abundance: -; len: 17; CDR3aa: CASSEPPGAGNTGELFF; CDR3nt: TGTGCCAGCAGTGAACCACCAGGGGCGGGTAACACCGGGGAGCTGTTTTTT
d_gene: TRBD2; v_gene: TRBV5-1; j_gene: TRBJ2-7; abundance: -; len: 16; CDR3aa: CASSLADVGRAYEQYF; CDR3nt: TGCGCCAGCAGCTTGGCCGATGTCGGGAGGGCCTACGAGCAGTACTTC
d_gene: TRBD2; v_gene: TRBV7-9; j_gene: TRBJ2-3; abundance: -; len: 19; CDR3aa: CASSSIAGTSGKVPDTQYF; CDR3nt: TGTGCCAGCAGCTCGATTGCCGGGACTAGCGGGAAGGTTCCAGATACGCAGTATTTT
d_gene: -; v_gene: TRBV19; j_gene: TRBJ1-2; abundance: -; len: 15; CDR3aa: CASNHLGQVDYGYTF; CDR3nt: TGTGCCAGCAACCACCTGGGGCAGGTTGACTATGGCTACACCTTC
d_gene: -; v_gene: TRBV1; j_gene: TRBJ2-6; abundance: once; len: 18; CDR3aa: CTSRPPGLCTSRANVLTF; CDR3nt: TGCACCAGCAGGCCACCGGGTTTGTGCACAAGTCGGGCCAACGTCCTGACTTTC
d_gene: -; v_gene: TRBV28; j_gene: TRBJ1-2; abundance: few; len: 17; CDR3aa: CASSLPTGTQIDYGYTF; CDR3nt: TGTGCCAGCAGTTTACCAACCGGGACACAGATTGATTATGGCTACACCTTC
d_gene: -; v_gene: TRBV13; j_gene: TRBJ1-2; abundance: few; len: 15; CDR3aa: CASSLGVTGVYGYTF; CDR3nt: TGTGCCAGCAGCTTAGGGGTGACAGGCGTCTATGGCTACACCTTC
d_gene: -; v_gene: TRBV5-8; j_gene: TRBJ2-7; abundance: -; len: 13; CDR3aa: CASPPLGGFEQYF; CDR3nt: TGTGCCAGCCCCCCTCTAGGGGGTTTCGAGCAGTACTTC
d_gene: -; v_gene: TRBV29-1; j_gene: TRBJ2-7; abundance: -; len: 16; CDR3aa: CSVDFSRSGAVYEQYF; CDR3nt: TGCAGCGTTGATTTTAGTAGGTCGGGAGCGGTCTACGAGCAGTACTTC
d_gene: TRBD2; v_gene: TRBV29-1; j_gene: TRBJ2-3; abundance: -; len: 14; CDR3aa: CSTPWEGGTDTQYF; CDR3nt: TGCAGCACACCCTGGGAGGGAGGCACAGATACGCAGTATTTT
d_gene: -; v_gene: TRBV7-9; j_gene: TRBJ2-7; abundance: few; len: 14; CDR3aa: CASSLEGVYYEQYF; CDR3nt: TGTGCCAGCAGCTTAGAGGGGGTGTACTACGAGCAGTACTTC
d_gene: -; v_gene: TRBV19; j_gene: TRBJ2-1; abundance: -; len: 15; CDR3aa: CASTPSGSSYNEQFF; CDR3nt: TGTGCCAGTACCCCCAGCGGAAGCTCCTACAATGAGCAGTTCTTC
d_gene: TRBD1; v_gene: TRBV9; j_gene: TRBJ1-2; abundance: -; len: 15; CDR3aa: CASSVPGTGIYGYTF; CDR3nt: TGTGCCAGCAGCGTACCGGGGACAGGGATCTATGGCTACACCTTT
d_gene: TRBD1; v_gene: TRBV2; j_gene: TRBJ2-7; abundance: -; len: 17; CDR3aa: CASRVTGGTGNSREQYF; CDR3nt: TGTGCCAGCAGAGTCACCGGTGGGACAGGGAACAGTCGCGAGCAGTACTTC
d_gene: TRBD1; v_gene: TRBV6-5; j_gene: TRBJ1-2; abundance: once; len: 15; CDR3aa: CASSYSRGQYYGYTF; CDR3nt: TGTGCCAGCAGTTACTCGAGGGGACAGTACTATGGCTACACCTTC
d_gene: -; v_gene: TRBV11-2; j_gene: TRBJ2-1; abundance: few; len: 15; CDR3aa: CASSLDRYTTSPQFF; CDR3nt: TGTGCCAGCAGCTTGGACAGATATACTACCTCTCCCCAGTTCTTC
d_gene: -; v_gene: TRBV7-9; j_gene: TRBJ2-2; abundance: -; len: 16; CDR3aa: CASSLGSGFYTGELFF; CDR3nt: TGTGCCAGCAGCTTAGGATCTGGCTTCTACACCGGGGAGCTGTTTTTT
d_gene: -; v_gene: TRBV30; j_gene: TRBJ2-5; abundance: -; len: 17; CDR3aa: CAWSVSSHGGGEETQYF; CDR3nt: TGTGCCTGGAGTGTATCATCCCACGGGGGAGGAGAAGAGACCCAGTACTTC
d_gene: TRBD2; v_gene: TRBV9; j_gene: TRBJ2-3; abundance: once; len: 17; CDR3aa: CASSAYSGSGGTDTQYF; CDR3nt: TGTGCCAGCAGCGCATATAGCGGGAGTGGGGGCACAGATACGCAGTATTTT
d_gene: -; v_gene: TRBV7-6; j_gene: TRBJ1-1; abundance: -; len: 15; CDR3aa: CASSSRGGENTEAFF; CDR3nt: TGTGCCAGCAGCTCTCGGGGGGGGGAGAACACTGAAGCTTTCTTT
d_gene: TRBD1; v_gene: TRBV19; j_gene: TRBJ1-2; abundance: -; len: 16; CDR3aa: CASSIVPPDRGHGYTF; CDR3nt: TGTGCCAGTAGTATAGTTCCCCCCGACAGGGGCCATGGCTACACCTTC
d_gene: -; v_gene: TRBV18; j_gene: TRBJ1-3; abundance: -; len: 16; CDR3aa: CASSPPTGRSGNTIYF; CDR3nt: TGTGCCAGCTCACCACCAACAGGGCGCTCTGGAAACACCATATATTTT